Following are 4 T cell receptor beta chains from one sample sequenced in a study of CD8+ T cells in alopecia areata (dated by TCRdb to the late 2010s). The library was produced with the immunoSEQ multiplex PCR assay. RNA was extracted from all samples and reverse transcribed into cDNA, which served as template for TCR sequencing. TCRdb took over this immuneACCESS table, retaining in-frame rearrangements with V and J assigned. Such tables are incomplete; in checked studies, under half of the missing clones stem from an unresolved V gene, and the remainder is unexplained. The sample contains hundreds of thousands of clones, approximately 61% of them found a single time. Of the sample, more than 0.95% is held by the ten largest clones. Per the publication, the time point label means: baseline before oral tofacitinib. The sequences come from CD4+ T cells sorted from blood, collected at week 0. The receptors shown here come from a human donor with alopecia areata.

This chain connects TRBV19 to TRBJ2-2; 7 positions agree with TRBD1. The CDR3 has 14 residues. The trim removed 9 bases at V and 0 bases at J, leaving 4 bases unmatched. Germline V gene data show CDR1 as LNHDA and CDR2 as SQIVND (reference sequence). The CDR3 bases are TGTGCCAGCAGACAGGGACCGAACACCGGGGAGCTGTTTTTT. Residues: CASRQGPNTGELFF.

The rearrangement joins TRBV5-6 to TRBJ1-2; possible D gene TRBD1, 6 bases. V lost 4 bases to trimming and J lost 3 bases, with 10 bases between them. The length of the CDR3 is 13 residues. Germline V gene sequence: CDR1 SGHDT, CDR2 YYEEEE. CDR3 DNA sequence: TGTGCCAGCAGCCCGAGGGGGTACTATGGCTACACCTTC. It yields the protein CASSPRGYYGYTF. The whole variable domain, remainder taken from reference TRBV5-6 and TRBJ1-2, is DAGVTQSPTHLIKTRGQQVTLRCSPKSGHDTVSWYQQALGQGPQFIFQYYEEEERQRGNFPDRFSGHQFPNYSSELNVNALLLGDSALYLCASSPRGYYGYTFGSGTRLTVV.

V gene TRBV7-3 combines with J gene TRBJ2-3; D tentatively reads TRBD1 or TRBD2 (6 bases each). V lost 3 bases and J lost 6, with 10 bases in between. This CDR3 is built from 13 residues. In germline, CDR1 is SGHTA, CDR2 FQGTGA. CDR3 loop: CASSFTGADTQYF. In DNA, the CDR3 is TGTGCCAGCAGCTTTACGGGGGCCGATACGCAGTATTTT.

The CDR3 DNA reads TGTGCCATCAGTGAAGTTAGCTCCTACAATGAGCAGTTCTTC. The encoded protein is CAISEVSSYNEQFF. The rearrangement joins TRBV10-3 to TRBJ2-1; no definite D call. This CDR3 is 14 amino acids long. Deletions cut 3 bases from V and 0 bases from J, with 6 bases between. Germline V gene sequence: CDR1 ENHRY, CDR2 SYGVKD.